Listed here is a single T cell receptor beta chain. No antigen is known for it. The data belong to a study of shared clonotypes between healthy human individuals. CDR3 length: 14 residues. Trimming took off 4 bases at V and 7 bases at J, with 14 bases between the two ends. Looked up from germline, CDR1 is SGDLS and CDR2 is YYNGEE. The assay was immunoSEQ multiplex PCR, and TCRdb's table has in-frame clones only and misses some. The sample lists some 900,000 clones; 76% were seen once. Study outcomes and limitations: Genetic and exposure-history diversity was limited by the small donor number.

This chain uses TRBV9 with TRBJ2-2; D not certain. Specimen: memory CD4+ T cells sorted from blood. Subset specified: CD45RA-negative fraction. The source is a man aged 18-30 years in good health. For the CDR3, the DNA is TGTGCCAGCAGCCGAGACTTAGTCGGCGGGGAGCTGTTTTTT. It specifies CASSRDLVGGELFF.